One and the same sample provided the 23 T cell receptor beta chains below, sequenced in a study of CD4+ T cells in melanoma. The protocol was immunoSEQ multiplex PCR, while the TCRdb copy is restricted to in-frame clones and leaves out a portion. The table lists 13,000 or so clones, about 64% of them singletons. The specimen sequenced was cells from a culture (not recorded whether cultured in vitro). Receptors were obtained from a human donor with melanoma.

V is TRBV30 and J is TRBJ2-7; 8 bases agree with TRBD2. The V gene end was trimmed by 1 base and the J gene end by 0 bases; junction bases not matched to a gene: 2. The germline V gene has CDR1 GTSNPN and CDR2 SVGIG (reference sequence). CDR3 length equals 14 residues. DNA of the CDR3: TGTGCCTGGAGTGCGGGGGGGGCCTCCTACGAGCAGTACTTC. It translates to CAWSAGGASYEQYF.

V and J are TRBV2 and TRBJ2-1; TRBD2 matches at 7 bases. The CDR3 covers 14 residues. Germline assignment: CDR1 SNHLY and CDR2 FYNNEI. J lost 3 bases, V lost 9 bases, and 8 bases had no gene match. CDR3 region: CARGREGIYNEQFF. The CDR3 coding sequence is TGTGCCAGAGGGAGGGAAGGGATCTACAATGAGCAGTTCTTC.

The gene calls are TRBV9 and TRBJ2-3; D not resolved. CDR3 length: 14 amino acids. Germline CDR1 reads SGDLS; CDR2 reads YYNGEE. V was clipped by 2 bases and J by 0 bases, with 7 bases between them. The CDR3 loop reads CASSVLVSTDTQYF. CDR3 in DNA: TGTGCCAGCAGCGTGTTGGTGAGCACAGATACGCAGTATTTT.

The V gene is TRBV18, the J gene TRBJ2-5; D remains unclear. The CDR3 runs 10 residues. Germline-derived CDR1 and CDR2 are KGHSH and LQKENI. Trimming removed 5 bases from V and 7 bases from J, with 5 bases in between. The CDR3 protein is CASSSGTQYF. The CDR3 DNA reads TGTGCCAGCTCATCGGGGACCCAGTACTTC.

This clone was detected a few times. CDR3 sequence: CASSPPDGEQYF. CDR3 DNA: TGTGCCAGCTCACCACCGGACGGCGAGCAGTACTTC. The rearrangement uses TRBV18 and TRBJ2-7; the D is unclear. CDR1 is KGHSH and CDR2 is LQKENI in the germline V gene. The germline V and J ends were trimmed by 0 bases and 6 bases, with 6 bases remaining between them. The CDR3 is 12 residues long.

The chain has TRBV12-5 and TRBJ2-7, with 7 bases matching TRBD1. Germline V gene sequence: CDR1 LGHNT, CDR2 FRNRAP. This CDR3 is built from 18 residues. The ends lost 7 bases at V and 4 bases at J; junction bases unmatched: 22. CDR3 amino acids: CASAFGWVGHGQAYEQYF. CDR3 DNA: TGTGCTAGTGCTTTTGGCTGGGTTGGCCACGGACAGGCTTACGAGCAGTACTTC.

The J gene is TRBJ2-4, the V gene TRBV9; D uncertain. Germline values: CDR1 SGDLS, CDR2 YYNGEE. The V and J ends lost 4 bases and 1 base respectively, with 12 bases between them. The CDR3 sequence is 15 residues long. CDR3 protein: CASSPMGLAKNIQYF. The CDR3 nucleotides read TGTGCCAGCAGCCCCATGGGTCTCGCCAAAAACATTCAGTACTTC.

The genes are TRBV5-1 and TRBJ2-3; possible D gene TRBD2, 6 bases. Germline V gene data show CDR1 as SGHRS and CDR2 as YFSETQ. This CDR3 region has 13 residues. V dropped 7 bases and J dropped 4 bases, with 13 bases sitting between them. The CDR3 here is CASGLAIADTQYF. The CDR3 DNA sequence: TGCGCCAGCGGCCTAGCGATCGCAGATACGCAGTATTTT.

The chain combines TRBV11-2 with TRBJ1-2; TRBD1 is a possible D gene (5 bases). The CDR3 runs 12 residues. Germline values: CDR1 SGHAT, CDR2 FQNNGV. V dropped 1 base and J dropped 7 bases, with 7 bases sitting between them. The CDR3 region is CASSLGGTGYTF. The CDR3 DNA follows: TGTGCCAGCAGCTTAGGCGGGACTGGCTACACCTTC.

The CDR3 sequence: CASSEEWGAGETQYF. DNA of the CDR3: TGTGCCAGCAGTGAAGAATGGGGGGCCGGCGAGACCCAGTACTTC. This chain links TRBV2 with TRBJ2-5, with D perhaps being TRBD1 or TRBD2 (6 bases each). There are 15 residues in the CDR3. The V and J ends lost 1 base and 5 bases respectively, with 14 bases between them. Germline CDR1 and CDR2: SNHLY and FYNNEI. Based on the CDR3 plus reference TRBV2 and TRBJ2-5, the full variable domain is EPEVTQTPSHQVTQMGQEVILRCVPISNHLYFYWYRQILGQKVEFLVSFYNNEISEKSEIFDDQFSVERPDGSNFTLKIRSTKLEDSAMYFCASSEEWGAGETQYFGPGTRLLVL.

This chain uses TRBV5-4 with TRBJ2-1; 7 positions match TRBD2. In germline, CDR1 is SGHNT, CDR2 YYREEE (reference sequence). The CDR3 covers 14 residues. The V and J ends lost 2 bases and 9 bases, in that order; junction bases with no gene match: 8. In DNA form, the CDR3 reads TGTGCCAGCAGCTTCTCCTCGACTAGCACTGAGCAGTTCTTC. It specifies CASSFSSTSTEQFF.

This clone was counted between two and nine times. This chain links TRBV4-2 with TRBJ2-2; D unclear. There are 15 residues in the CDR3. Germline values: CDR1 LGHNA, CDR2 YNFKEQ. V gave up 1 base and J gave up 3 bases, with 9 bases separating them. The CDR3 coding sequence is TGTGCCAGCAGCCAAGGGGTGATTTACACCGGGGAGCTGTTTTTT. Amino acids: CASSQGVIYTGELFF.

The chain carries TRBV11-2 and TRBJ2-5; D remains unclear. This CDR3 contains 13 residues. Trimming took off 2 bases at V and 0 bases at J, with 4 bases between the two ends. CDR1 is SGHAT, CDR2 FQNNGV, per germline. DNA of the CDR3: TGTGCCAGCAGCTTAAGCCACCAAGAGACCCAGTACTTC. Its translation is CASSLSHQETQYF. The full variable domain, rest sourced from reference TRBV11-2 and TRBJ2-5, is EAGVAQSPRYKIIEKRQSVAFWCNPISGHATLYWYQQILGQGPKLLIQFQNNGVVDDSQLPKDRFSAERLKGVDSTLKIQPAKLEDSAVYLCASSLSHQETQYFGPGTRLLVL.

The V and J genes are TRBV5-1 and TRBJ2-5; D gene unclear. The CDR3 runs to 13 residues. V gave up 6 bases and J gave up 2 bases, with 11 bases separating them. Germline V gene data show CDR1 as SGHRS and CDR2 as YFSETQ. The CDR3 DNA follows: TGCGCCAGCATGGGCGATCTTCAAGAGACCCAGTACTTC. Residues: CASMGDLQETQYF. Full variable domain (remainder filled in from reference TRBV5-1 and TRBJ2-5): KAGVTQTPRYLIKTRGQQVTLSCSPISGHRSVSWYQQTPGQGLQFLFEYFSETQRNKGNFPGRFSGRQFSNSRSEMNVSTLELGDSALYLCASMGDLQETQYFGPGTRLLVL.

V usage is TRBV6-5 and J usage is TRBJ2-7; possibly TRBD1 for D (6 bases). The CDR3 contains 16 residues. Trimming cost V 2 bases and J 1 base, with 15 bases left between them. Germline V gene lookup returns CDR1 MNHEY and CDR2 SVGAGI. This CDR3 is CASSYPNRDKSYEQYF. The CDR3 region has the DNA TGTGCCAGCAGTTACCCAAACCGGGACAAGTCCTACGAGCAGTACTTC.

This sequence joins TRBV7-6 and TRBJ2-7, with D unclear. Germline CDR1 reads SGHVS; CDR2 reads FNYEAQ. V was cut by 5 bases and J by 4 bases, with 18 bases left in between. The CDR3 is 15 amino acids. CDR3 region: CASSPRWKGGYEQYF. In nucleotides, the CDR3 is TGTGCCAGCAGCCCTCGGTGGAAGGGTGGATACGAGCAGTACTTC.

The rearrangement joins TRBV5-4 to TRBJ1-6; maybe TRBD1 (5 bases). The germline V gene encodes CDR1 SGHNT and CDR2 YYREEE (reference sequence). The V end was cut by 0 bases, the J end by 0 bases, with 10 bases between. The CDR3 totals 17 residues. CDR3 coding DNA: TGTGCCAGCAGCTTGGGGGGGGGAAGCTCCTATAATTCACCCCTCCACTTT. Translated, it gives CASSLGGGSSYNSPLHF.

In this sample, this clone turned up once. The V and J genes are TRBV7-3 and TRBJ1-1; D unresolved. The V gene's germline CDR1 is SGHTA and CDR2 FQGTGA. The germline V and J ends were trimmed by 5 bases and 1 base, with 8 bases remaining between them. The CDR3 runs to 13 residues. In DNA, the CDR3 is TGTGCCAGCAGCCTCACACGGAACACTGAAGCTTTCTTT. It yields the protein CASSLTRNTEAFF.

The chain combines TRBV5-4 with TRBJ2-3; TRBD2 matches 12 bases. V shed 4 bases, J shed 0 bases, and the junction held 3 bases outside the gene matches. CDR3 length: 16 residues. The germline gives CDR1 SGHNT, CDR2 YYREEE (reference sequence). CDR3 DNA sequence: TGTGCCAGCAGCAAGACTAGCGGGGGTAGCACAGATACGCAGTATTTT. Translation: CASSKTSGGSTDTQYF.

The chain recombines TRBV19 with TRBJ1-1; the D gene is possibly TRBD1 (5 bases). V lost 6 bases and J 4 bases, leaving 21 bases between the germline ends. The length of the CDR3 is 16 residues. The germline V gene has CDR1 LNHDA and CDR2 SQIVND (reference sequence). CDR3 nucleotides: TGTGCCAGTAGGACGGGACTTTCGAGGGATGGCACTGAAGCTTTCTTT. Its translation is CASRTGLSRDGTEAFF.

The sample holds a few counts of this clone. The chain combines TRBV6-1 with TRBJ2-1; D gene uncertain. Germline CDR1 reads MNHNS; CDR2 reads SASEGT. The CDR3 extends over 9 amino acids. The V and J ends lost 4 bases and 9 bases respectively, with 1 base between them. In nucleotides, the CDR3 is TGTGCCAGCAGTGGTGAGCAGTTCTTC. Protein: CASSGEQFF.

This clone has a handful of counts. CDR3 bases: TGTGCCAGCAGAACCTTGGACAGGATGGAAGCTTTCTTT. Amino acid sequence: CASRTLDRMEAFF. The chain is built from TRBV6-6 and TRBJ1-1, with TRBD1 identical over 7 bases. CDR1 MNHNY and CDR2 SVGAGI come from the germline V gene (reference sequence). The CDR3 loop spans 13 amino acids. The V segment lost 6 bases and the J segment 8 bases; nucleotides outside the gene matches: 9.

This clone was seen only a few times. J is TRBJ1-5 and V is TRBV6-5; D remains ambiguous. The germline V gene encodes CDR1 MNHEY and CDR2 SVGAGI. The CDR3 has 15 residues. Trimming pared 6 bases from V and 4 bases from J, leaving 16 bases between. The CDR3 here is CASSPREGGNQPQHF. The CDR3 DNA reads TGTGCCAGCAGCCCTCGGGAGGGCGGTAATCAGCCCCAGCATTTT.